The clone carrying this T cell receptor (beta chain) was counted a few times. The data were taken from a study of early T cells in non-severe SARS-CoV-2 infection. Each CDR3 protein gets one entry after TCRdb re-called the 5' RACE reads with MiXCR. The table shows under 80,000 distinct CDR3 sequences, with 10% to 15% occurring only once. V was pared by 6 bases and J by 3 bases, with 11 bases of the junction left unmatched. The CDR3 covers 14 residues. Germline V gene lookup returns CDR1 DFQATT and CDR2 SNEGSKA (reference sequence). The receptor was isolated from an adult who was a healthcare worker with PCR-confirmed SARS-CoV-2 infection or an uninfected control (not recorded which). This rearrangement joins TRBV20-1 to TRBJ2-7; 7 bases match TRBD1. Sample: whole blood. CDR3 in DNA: TGCAGTGCCATCCGGGACAGCCCGTTCTACGAGCAGTACTTC. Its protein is CSAIRDSPFYEQYF.